This T cell receptor beta chain was sequenced for a study of T cell changes during pregnancy in multiple sclerosis. Here immunoSEQ multiplex PCR was the method, and the copy in TCRdb shows in-frame clones only, minus some. This sample yields about 28,000 clones, of which more than 70% are seen a single time; 7% to 10% belongs to the top ten. The sequence was obtained from a female donor with multiple sclerosis, enrolled in a pregnancy study. The sequences come from CD8+ T cells from peripheral blood mononuclear cells, collected after pregnancy.

The CDR3 coding sequence is TGTGCCAGCAGCTGGGGTAGCGTGCACTCCTACGAGCAGTACTTC. It codes for CASSWGSVHSYEQYF. This rearrangement joins TRBV7-2 to TRBJ2-7; D perhaps matches TRBD2 (5 bases). Trimming took off 4 bases at V and 0 bases at J, with 13 bases between the two ends. The CDR3 spans 15 residues. Germline V gene sequence: CDR1 SGHTA, CDR2 FQGNSA.